This TCR beta chain was identified during a study of T cells after yellow fever vaccination. TCRdb re-analysed the 5' RACE reads in MiXCR, keeping a single row per CDR3 protein. The repertoire holds 450,000 to 600,000 distinct CDR3 sequences, about a sixth seen once, with roughly 17% in the top ten. Germline V gives CDR1 DFQATT, CDR2 SNEGSKA (reference sequence). Deletions cut 8 bases from V and 4 bases from J, with 12 bases between. The CDR3 has 12 residues. This clonotype was picked up a small number of times. This receptor was obtained from a man between 18 and 29 years old who received the YFV17D yellow fever vaccine. The chain couples TRBV20-1 to TRBJ1-5; a weak D match, TRBD1 (6 bases). The sample consisted of PBMCs, taken more than 4 days after the first yellow fever vaccination. This CDR3 is CSIGGINQPQHF. The CDR3 DNA is TGCAGTATAGGGGGGATAAATCAGCCCCAGCATTTT.